Shown below are 20 T cell receptor beta chains from a single sample sequenced in a study of blood T cell repertoires in COVID-19 (dated by TCRdb to about 2020). Receptor amplification or capture employed the immunoSEQ multiplex PCR assay. The immuneACCESS repertoire file appears here via TCRdb, limited to in-frame rearrangements. These files lack a portion of the clones; in checked studies, under half of the deficit traces to unresolved V genes, and the cause of the others is not known. For this sample the table gives some 350,000 clones, of which about 90% were detected only once. The biggest ten clones account for approximately 5.3% of the sample. The source material was PBMCs or T cells enriched from blood (not recorded which). These TCRs come from a woman under 40 who had recovered from COVID-19.

The V and J genes are TRBV20-1 and TRBJ2-7; weak D call: TRBD1 (6 bases). In germline, CDR1 is DFQATT, CDR2 SNEGSKA (reference sequence). The V gene lost 3 bases and the J gene lost 3 bases, with 15 bases spanning the gap. The CDR3 has 14 amino acids. CDR3 sequence (DNA): TGCAGTGCTAGTCCGACAAGGGGGATCTACGAGCAGTACTTC. Translating gives CSASPTRGIYEQYF.

The chain recombines TRBV19 with TRBJ1-1, with a tentative D call TRBD1 (5 bases). The CDR3 is made up of 13 amino acids. Germline CDR1 LNHDA, CDR2 SQIVND (reference sequence). V was clipped by 3 bases and J by 8 bases, with 13 bases between them. The chain's CDR3 is CASSILDRTEAFF. DNA of the CDR3: TGTGCCAGTAGTATCCTTGACAGAACAGAAGCTTTCTTT. The full variable domain, completed using reference TRBV19 and TRBJ1-1, is DGGITQSPKYLFRKEGQNVTLSCEQNLNHDAMYWYRQDPGQGLRLIYYSQIVNDFQKGDIAEGYSVSREKKESFPLTVTSAQKNPTAFYLCASSILDRTEAFFGQGTRLTVV.

The chain joins TRBV6-4 to TRBJ2-3; 8 positions agree with TRBD2. The CDR3 spans 16 residues. Germline V gene sequence: CDR1 MRHNA, CDR2 SNTAGT. The V and J ends lost 2 bases and 5 bases, in that order; junction bases with no gene match: 9. CDR3 sequence (DNA): TGTGCCAGCAGTGACCTGGGCGGGGGGCCGAGAGATACGCAGTATTTT. It translates to CASSDLGGGPRDTQYF.

V is TRBV30 and J is TRBJ1-4; 8 positions match TRBD1. The V gene's germline CDR1 is GTSNPN and CDR2 SVGIG (reference sequence). The CDR3 has 15 residues. V shed 4 bases and J 3 bases; nucleotides not matched to a gene: 7. The CDR3 region has the DNA TGTGCCTGGACCCATGAGACAGGGGCTAATGAAAAACTGTTTTTT. This sequence encodes CAWTHETGANEKLFF.

On this clone itself: Germline is not matched at one junction end, which may reflect a read error. V usage is TRBV23-1 and J usage is TRBJ2-3; the match to TRBD1 covers 9 bases. TRBV23-1 is an open reading frame, and its role is uncertain. The CDR3 consists of 11 residues. The CDR3 DNA reads TGCGCCAGCAGGTCCCGGGACAGGGTGAATTTT. Its protein product is CASRSRDRVNF.

V is TRBV6-5 and J is TRBJ1-3, with a tentative D call TRBD1 (6 bases). Trimming removed 7 bases at V and 4 bases at J, with 17 bases between. The CDR3 contains 15 residues. The germline V gene encodes CDR1 MNHEY and CDR2 SVGAGI. The DNA of the CDR3 is TGTGCCAGCACCCCTCGGGGGGCTGCGGGAAACACCATATATTTT. Residues: CASTPRGAAGNTIYF.

This chain uses TRBV6-5 with TRBJ2-1, with D possibly TRBD2 on 6 matching bases. V was clipped by 3 bases and J by 1 base, with 13 bases between them. CDR3 length: 16 residues. Germline loops: CDR1 MNHEY, CDR2 SVGAGI. The CDR3 DNA sequence: TGTGCCAGCAGTTATCTGGGGGGAGGATCCTACAATGAGCAGTTCTTC. Its protein product is CASSYLGGGSYNEQFF.

The chain has TRBV7-9 and TRBJ2-7, with D perhaps matching TRBD1 (6 bases). Germline V lookup: CDR1 SEHNR, CDR2 FQNEAQ (reference sequence). Trimming removed 4 bases at V and 6 bases at J, with 16 bases between. The CDR3 runs to 14 residues. CDR3 in DNA: TGTGCCAGCAGCTCGGGGAACAGGGCGTCCGAGCAGTACTTC. This encodes CASSSGNRASEQYF.

The chain couples TRBV5-1 to TRBJ1-1; 9 nucleotides match TRBD1. V shed 4 bases and J 2 bases; nucleotides not matched to a gene: 3. The CDR3 runs 14 residues. Germline V gene sequence: CDR1 SGHRS, CDR2 YFSETQ. In nucleotides, the CDR3 is TGCGCCAGCAGCGAGGGACAGGGAAACACTGAAGCTTTCTTT. Protein product: CASSEGQGNTEAFF.

The chain has TRBV6-2 or TRBV6-3 and TRBJ1-2, with 12 positions matching TRBD1. The CDR3 is 16 residues long. V dropped 6 bases and J dropped 4; count of bases not matched to a gene: 9. Germline assignment: CDR1 MNHEY and CDR2 SVGEGT. This CDR3 is CASSLRDRGQSYGYTF. CDR3 nucleotides: TGTGCCAGCAGCCTCCGGGACAGGGGGCAGAGCTATGGCTACACCTTC.

The chain has TRBV5-1 and TRBJ2-3; a possible D gene is TRBD2 (7 bases). This CDR3 has 15 residues. Trimming left V 0 bases short and J 3 bases short, with 11 bases between. Germline V CDR1 and CDR2: SGHRS, YFSETQ. The CDR3 DNA reads TGCGCCAGCAGCTTGGTGGCGGGGGCAACAGATACGCAGTATTTT. Translating gives CASSLVAGATDTQYF.

On this clone: The sample carries other DNA sequences with the same CDR3. The J gene is TRBJ2-7, the V gene TRBV19, with D possibly TRBD1 on 6 matching bases. CDR1 is LNHDA, CDR2 SQIVND, per germline (reference sequence). The CDR3 loop spans 13 amino acids. Trimming took off 1 base at V and 4 bases at J, with 8 bases between the two ends. The CDR3 sequence: CASSIGTAYEQYF. CDR3 nucleotide sequence: TGTGCCAGTAGTATAGGGACAGCTTACGAGCAGTACTTC.

The chain employs TRBV7-9 and TRBJ2-5; the match to TRBD2 covers 7 bases. The germline CDR1 and CDR2 sequences are SEHNR and FQNEAQ (reference sequence). Unmatched junction bases numbered 8, after V lost 0 bases and J lost 7 bases. The CDR3 sequence is 15 residues long. CDR3 DNA: TGTGCCAGCAGCTTAGCCGGGACTACTAGACGGACCCAGTACTTC. Protein sequence: CASSLAGTTRRTQYF.

V is TRBV19 and J is TRBJ2-2; D is possibly TRBD2 (5 bases). The ends were cut back, 2 bases at V and 0 bases at J, with 7 bases in the middle. Germline V CDR1 and CDR2: LNHDA, SQIVND (reference sequence). This CDR3 region has 15 residues. CDR3: CASSILASNTGELFF. DNA of the CDR3: TGTGCCAGTAGTATACTAGCTTCGAACACCGGGGAGCTGTTTTTT.

The CDR3 region has the DNA TGTGCCAGCAGCTTAAGCGCGGGGGCTGGAAACACCATATATTTT. Translated, it gives CASSLSAGAGNTIYF. The chain carries TRBV13 and TRBJ1-3; D is possibly TRBD1 (5 bases). In germline, CDR1 is PRHDT, CDR2 FYEKMQ (reference sequence). CDR3 size: 15 residues. V lost 2 bases, J lost 2 bases, and 10 bases lay in between. Supplemented by reference TRBV13 and TRBJ1-3, the full variable domain reads AAGVIQSPRHLIKEKRETATLKCYPIPRHDTVYWYQQGPGQDPQFLISFYEKMQSDKGSIPDRFSAQQFSDYHSELNMSSLELGDSALYFCASSLSAGAGNTIYFGEGSWLTVV.

V usage is TRBV4-1 and J usage is TRBJ1-3, with D possibly matching TRBD1 (5 bases). The CDR3 is 15 amino acids. Between the trimmed V and J ends, which lost 4 bases and 0 bases, there was a span of 10 bases. The germline V gene has CDR1 MGHRA and CDR2 YSYEKL. The CDR3 protein is CASSLRDYSGNTIYF. CDR3 sequence (DNA): TGCGCCAGCAGCCTACGGGACTACTCTGGAAACACCATATATTTT.

The rearrangement links TRBV28 to TRBJ1-5; D call uncertain. CDR1 and CDR2 from the germline V gene are MDHEN and SYDVKM. V lost 7 bases and J 5 bases, leaving 9 bases between the germline ends. The CDR3 covers 12 residues. The CDR3 here is CASIAPYQPQHF. CDR3 nucleotide sequence: TGTGCCAGCATCGCGCCATATCAGCCCCAGCATTTT.

V usage is TRBV6-9 and J usage is TRBJ1-2, with D unclear. V lost 4 bases, J lost 7 bases, and 13 bases lay in between. The CDR3 sequence is 13 residues long. From germline, CDR1 is MNHGY and CDR2 SVAAGI. The CDR3 region has the DNA TGTGCCAGCAGTTCACACAGTGAGATTGGCTACACCTTC. Translation gives CASSSHSEIGYTF.

The chain couples TRBV11-2 to TRBJ2-3, with 7 bases matching TRBD1. Germline V lookup: CDR1 SGHAT, CDR2 FQNNGV. J gave up 5 bases and V 4 bases, and 6 bases lay outside the gene matches. The CDR3 length is 14 residues. CDR3 nucleotide sequence: TGTGCCAGCAGCTCAGACAGGGTAGTAGATACGCAGTATTTT. Translated: CASSSDRVVDTQYF.

V gene TRBV5-6 combines with J gene TRBJ1-1, with D possibly being TRBD1 (6 bases). The CDR3 totals 12 residues. Trimming removed 3 bases at V and 12 bases at J, with 15 bases between. Germline CDR1 and CDR2: SGHDT and YYEEEE. This CDR3 is CASSSPAGATFF. The CDR3 coding sequence is TGTGCCAGCAGCTCCCCAGCAGGGGCAACTTTCTTT.